This passage covers 10 T cell receptor beta chains from one sample sequenced in a study of blood T cell repertoires in COVID-19. TCRdb keeps only in-frame clones here, not all; method: immunoSEQ multiplex PCR. Of 250,000 to 350,000 clones listed, roughly 90% are singletons. Sequenced input: peripheral blood. The receptors here all came from a man aged 18 to 30 with active or convalescent COVID-19.

V gene TRBV28 combines with J gene TRBJ2-3; 7 bases line up with TRBD1. CDR1 and CDR2 (germline): MDHEN, SYDVKM. After removal of 2 bases from V and 4 bases from J, the junction contained 9 bases not matched to a gene. This CDR3 spans 16 amino acids. The DNA for the CDR3 is TGTGCCAGCAGTTTAGGTACCGGGCAGGGGGCAGATACGCAGTATTTT. Protein: CASSLGTGQGADTQYF.

The chain recombines TRBV5-6 with TRBJ2-1; 9 bases are a match to TRBD1. Germline CDR1 SGHDT, CDR2 YYEEEE. V lost 4 bases and J lost 5; bases outside the gene matches: 19. The CDR3 is 19 residues long. The DNA of the CDR3 is TGTGCCAGCAGCAACAGACCGGGACAGGGTTCCTTCTTAAACAATGAGCAGTTCTTC. Translation gives CASSNRPGQGSFLNNEQFF.

The V gene is TRBV4-3, the J gene TRBJ2-1, with 9 bases matching TRBD2. Germline lookup yields CDR1 LGHNA and CDR2 YSLEER. There are 14 residues in the CDR3. Trimming took 0 bases from V and 8 from J; bases not matched to a gene: 2. The CDR3 nucleotides read TGCGCCAGCAGCCAAGACGAGCGGGGGGATGAGCAGTTCTTC. The encoded protein is CASSQDERGDEQFF.

The rearrangement links TRBV7-6 to TRBJ1-6; TRBD1 might be the D (6 bases). The germline CDR1 and CDR2 sequences are SGHVS and FNYEAQ. The V gene lost 1 base and the J gene lost 10 bases, with 20 bases spanning the gap. The CDR3 is made up of 17 amino acids. Here the CDR3 reads CASSLGPTGIINSPLHF. CDR3 coding DNA: TGTGCCAGCAGCTTAGGCCCAACAGGGATTATTAACTCACCCCTCCACTTT.

The chain links TRBV29-1 to TRBJ1-1; tentatively, D is TRBD1 (5 bases). V was trimmed by 7 bases and J by 0 bases, leaving 12 bases between them. CDR1 and CDR2 (germline): SQVTM, ANQGSEA. This CDR3 region has 13 residues. CDR3 loop: CSAGRQLNTEAFF. CDR3 bases: TGCAGCGCAGGAAGACAGTTGAACACTGAAGCTTTCTTT. The complete variable domain, with remaining parts taken from reference TRBV29-1 and TRBJ1-1, reads SAVISQKPSRDICQRGTSLTIQCQVDSQVTMMFWYRQQPGQSLTLIATANQGSEATYESGFVIDKFPISRPNLTFSTLTVSNMSPEDSSIYLCSAGRQLNTEAFFGQGTRLTVV.

The chain has TRBV6-5 and TRBJ1-4; D gene unclear. The V gene lost 7 bases and the J gene lost 7 bases, with 16 bases spanning the gap. The length of the CDR3 is 14 residues. Germline CDR1 MNHEY, CDR2 SVGAGI. In nucleotides, the CDR3 is TGTGCCAGCAAAACGAACGGAGTGGGTGAAAAACTGTTTTTT. Encoded protein: CASKTNGVGEKLFF.

A single count supports this clone. The chain has TRBV4-1 and TRBJ1-1; 7 bases fit TRBD1. V lost 4 bases to trimming and J lost 1 base; unmatched junction nucleotides: 6. This CDR3 region has 15 residues. Germline V CDR1 and CDR2: MGHRA, YSYEKL. In DNA form, the CDR3 reads TGCGCCAGCAGCCGAACCGGGACAGCGAACACTGAAGCTTTCTTT. Its protein is CASSRTGTANTEAFF.

The genes are TRBV4-3 and TRBJ2-7; TRBD2 might be the D (6 bases). The CDR3 runs to 14 residues. V gave up 0 bases and J gave up 2 bases, with 8 bases separating them. Germline V gene lookup returns CDR1 LGHNA and CDR2 YSLEER. CDR3 sequence: CASSQDIAAYEQYF. Written as DNA, the CDR3 is TGCGCCAGCAGCCAAGATATAGCGGCCTACGAGCAGTACTTC.

J is TRBJ1-2 and V is TRBV25-1, with D tentatively TRBD1 (5 bases). Germline CDR1 reads MGHDK; CDR2 reads SYGVNS. The CDR3 has 12 residues. V was cut by 9 bases and J by 5 bases, with 13 bases left in between. The CDR3 nucleotides read TGTGCCAGTTCCGACAGTAGGTATGGCTACACCTTC. This sequence encodes CASSDSRYGYTF.

This rearrangement joins TRBV3-1 (or the pseudogene TRBV3-2) to TRBJ2-1; 13 bases line up with TRBD2. With V trimmed by 4 bases and J by 5 bases, 8 bases remained unmatched. This CDR3 spans 17 amino acids. The germline CDR1 and CDR2 sequences are LGHDT and YNNKEL (reference sequence). CDR3 amino acids: CASSPARLAGGHNEQFF. CDR3 coding DNA: TGTGCCAGCAGCCCAGCACGACTAGCGGGAGGACACAATGAGCAGTTCTTC.